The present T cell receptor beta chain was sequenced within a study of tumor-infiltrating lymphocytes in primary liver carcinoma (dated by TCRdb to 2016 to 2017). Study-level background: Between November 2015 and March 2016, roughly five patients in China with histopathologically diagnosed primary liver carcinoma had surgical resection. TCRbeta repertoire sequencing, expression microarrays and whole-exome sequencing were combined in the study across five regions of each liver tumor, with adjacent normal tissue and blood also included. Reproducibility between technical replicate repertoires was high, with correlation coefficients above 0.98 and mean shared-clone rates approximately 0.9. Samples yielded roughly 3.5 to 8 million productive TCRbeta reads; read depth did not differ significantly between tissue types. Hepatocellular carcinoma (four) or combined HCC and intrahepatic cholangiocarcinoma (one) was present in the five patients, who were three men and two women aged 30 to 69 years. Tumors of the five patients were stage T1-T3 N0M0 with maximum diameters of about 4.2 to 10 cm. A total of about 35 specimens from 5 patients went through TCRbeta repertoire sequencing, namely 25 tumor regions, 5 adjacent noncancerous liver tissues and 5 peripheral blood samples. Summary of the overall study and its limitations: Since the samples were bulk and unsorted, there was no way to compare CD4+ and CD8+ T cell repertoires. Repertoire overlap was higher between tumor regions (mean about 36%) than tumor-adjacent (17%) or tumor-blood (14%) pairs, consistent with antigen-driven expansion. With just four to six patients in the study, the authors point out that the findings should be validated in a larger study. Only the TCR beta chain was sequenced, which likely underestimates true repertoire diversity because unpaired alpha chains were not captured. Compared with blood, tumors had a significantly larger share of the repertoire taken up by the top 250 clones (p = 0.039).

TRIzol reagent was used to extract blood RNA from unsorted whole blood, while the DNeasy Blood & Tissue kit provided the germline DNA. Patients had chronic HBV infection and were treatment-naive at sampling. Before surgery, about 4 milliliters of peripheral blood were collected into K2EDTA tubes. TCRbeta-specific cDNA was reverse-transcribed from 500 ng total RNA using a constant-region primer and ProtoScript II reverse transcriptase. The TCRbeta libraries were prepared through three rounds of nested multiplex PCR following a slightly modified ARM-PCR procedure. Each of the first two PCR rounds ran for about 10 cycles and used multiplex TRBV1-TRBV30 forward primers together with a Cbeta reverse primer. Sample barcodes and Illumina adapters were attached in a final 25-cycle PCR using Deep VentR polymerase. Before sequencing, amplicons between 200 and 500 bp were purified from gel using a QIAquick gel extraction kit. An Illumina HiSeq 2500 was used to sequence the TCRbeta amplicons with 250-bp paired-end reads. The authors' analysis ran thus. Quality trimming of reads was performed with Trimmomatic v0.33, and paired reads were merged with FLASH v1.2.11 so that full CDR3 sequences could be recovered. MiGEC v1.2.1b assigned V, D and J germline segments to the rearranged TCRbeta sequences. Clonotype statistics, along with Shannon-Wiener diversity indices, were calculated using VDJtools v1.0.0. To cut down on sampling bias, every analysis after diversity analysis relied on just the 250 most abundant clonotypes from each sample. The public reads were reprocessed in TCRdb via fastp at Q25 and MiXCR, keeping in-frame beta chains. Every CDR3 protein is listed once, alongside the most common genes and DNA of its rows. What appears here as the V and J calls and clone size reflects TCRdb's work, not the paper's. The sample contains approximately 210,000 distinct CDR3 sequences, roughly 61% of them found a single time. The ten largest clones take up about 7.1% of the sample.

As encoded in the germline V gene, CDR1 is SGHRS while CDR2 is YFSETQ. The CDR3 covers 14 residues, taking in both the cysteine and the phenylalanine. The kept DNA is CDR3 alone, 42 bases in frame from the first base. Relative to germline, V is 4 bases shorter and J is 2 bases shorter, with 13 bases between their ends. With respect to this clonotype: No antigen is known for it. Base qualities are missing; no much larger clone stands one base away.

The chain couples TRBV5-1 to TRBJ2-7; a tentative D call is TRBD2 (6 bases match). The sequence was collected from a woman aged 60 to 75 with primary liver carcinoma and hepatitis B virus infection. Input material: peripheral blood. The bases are TGCGCCAGCAGCCCTGGCGGGGCCCCCTACGAGCAGTACTTC. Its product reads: CASSPGGAPYEQYF.